This T cell receptor beta chain stems from a study of T cell repertoires in cytomegalovirus infection. Turning to the study itself: Public TCR beta signature analysis indicated the presence of both CMV infection and matching HLA type.

A single record per CDR3 protein comes from TCRdb applying MiXCR to the reads. The table lists just under 550,000 distinct CDR3 sequences, about 30% of them singletons. Deletions cut 0 bases from V and 6 bases from J, with 11 bases between. The CDR3 runs 14 residues. The germline CDR1 and CDR2 sequences are MNHEY and SMNVEV (reference sequence). This sequence originates from a human donor in good health (CMV status not recorded). Some clones in this sample may be carry-over from other donors' samples. The sequencing input was PBMCs. The chain is built from TRBV27 and TRBJ1-2, with D possibly matching TRBD1 (6 bases). CDR3 residues: CASSLSRRGDGYTF. In DNA form, the CDR3 reads TGTGCCAGCAGTTTATCTCGCAGGGGCGATGGCTACACCTTC.